These T cell receptor beta chains were read from a single sample in a study of cytomegalovirus exposure and HLA in healthy donors. Generated by immunoSEQ multiplex PCR, the TCRdb table keeps only in-frame clones and is missing some. The sample yields 65,000 or so clones, about 72% seen once. The material sequenced was PBMCs. The receptors come from a middle-aged woman in good health and CMV-seropositive. The CDR3 runs from the conserved cysteine through the conserved F or W. Fields, in order: D gene, J gene, V gene, clone size, CDR3 protein, CDR3 DNA. The D gene is left open where the match is weak. Clone size is stated in some rows and not others, as once, few, many or a class when expanded.

D: .; J: TRBJ2-1; V: TRBV7-2; size: few; CDR3: CASSFGLGIGNEQFF; DNA: TGTGCCAGCAGCTTCGGGTTGGGTATTGGCAATGAGCAGTTCTTC
D: TRBD1; J: TRBJ1-2; V: TRBV18; size: .; CDR3: CASSPRQGDGYTF; DNA: TGTGCCAGCTCACCCCGACAGGGAGATGGCTACACCTTC
D: .; J: TRBJ2-1; V: TRBV28; size: .; CDR3: CASSSRPDRQFF; DNA: TGTGCCAGCAGTTCCCGCCCAGACAGGCAGTTCTTC
D: .; J: TRBJ1-2; V: TRBV2; size: .; CDR3: CASSEYGGYTF; DNA: TGTGCCAGCAGTGAATACGGTGGCTACACCTTC
D: TRBD1; J: TRBJ1-2; V: TRBV29-1; size: .; CDR3: CSVDAGQGGYGYTF; DNA: TGCAGCGTTGACGCGGGACAGGGAGGGTATGGCTACACCTTC
D: .; J: TRBJ1-2; V: TRBV12-5; size: .; CDR3: CASGLVGENYGYTF; DNA: TGTGCTAGTGGTTTGGTAGGAGAAAACTATGGCTACACCTTC
D: .; J: TRBJ1-1; V: TRBV18; size: .; CDR3: CASSPGQNTEAFF; DNA: TGTGCCAGCTCACCAGGACAGAACACTGAAGCTTTCTTT
D: TRBD1; J: TRBJ1-1; V: TRBV4-2; size: .; CDR3: CASSPRGGGQGDTEAFF; DNA: TGTGCCAGCAGCCCCCGGGGAGGGGGACAGGGGGACACTGAAGCTTTCTTT
D: TRBD2; J: TRBJ2-1; V: TRBV7-9; size: .; CDR3: CASSLGGLAGGNIYNEQFF; DNA: TGTGCCAGCAGCTTAGGTGGACTAGCGGGGGGAAATATCTACAATGAGCAGTTCTTC
D: .; J: TRBJ2-7; V: TRBV10-3; size: .; CDR3: CAISEAQYGSYEQYF; DNA: TGTGCCATCAGTGAGGCACAATACGGGTCCTACGAGCAGTACTTC
D: .; J: TRBJ2-5; V: TRBV5-4; size: .; CDR3: CASSRPKEAETQYF; DNA: TGTGCCAGCAGCCGTCCTAAAGAGGCAGAGACCCAGTACTTC
D: TRBD2; J: TRBJ2-5; V: TRBV11-2; size: .; CDR3: CASSLRGTQRGAKETQYF; DNA: TGTGCCAGCAGCTTAAGGGGAACCCAGCGGGGGGCCAAAGAGACCCAGTACTTC
D: .; J: TRBJ2-3; V: TRBV4-1; size: .; CDR3: CASSLRSDTQYF; DNA: TGCGCCAGCAGCCTGCGCTCCGATACGCAGTATTTT
D: .; J: TRBJ2-7; V: TRBV5-1; size: once; CDR3: CASRRDLAYEQYF; DNA: TGCGCCAGCAGGCGGGACTTGGCCTACGAGCAGTACTTC
D: .; J: TRBJ2-7; V: TRBV11-2; size: .; CDR3: CASSLGAGAYEQYF; DNA: TGTGCCAGCAGCTTAGGAGCCGGGGCCTACGAGCAGTACTTC
D: TRBD2; J: TRBJ2-1; V: TRBV4-3; size: .; CDR3: CASSRTSAGSNEQFF; DNA: TGCGCCAGCAGCCGGACTAGCGCGGGCTCCAATGAGCAGTTCTTC
D: TRBD1; J: TRBJ1-2; V: TRBV15; size: .; CDR3: CATSREVGTGGGYTF; DNA: TGTGCCACCAGCAGAGAGGTGGGGACAGGGGGTGGCTACACCTTC
D: TRBD2; J: TRBJ2-1; V: TRBV5-3; size: .; CDR3: CARSLDPIAGENYNEQFF; DNA: TGTGCCAGAAGCTTGGACCCCATAGCGGGGGAGAACTACAATGAGCAGTTCTTC
D: .; J: TRBJ1-1; V: TRBV25-1; size: .; CDR3: CASSEYAEGRETEAFF; DNA: TGTGCCAGCAGTGAATATGCGGAGGGGCGCGAGACTGAAGCTTTCTTT
D: .; J: TRBJ2-7; V: TRBV27; size: .; CDR3: CASSYSGLIYEQYF; DNA: TGTGCCAGCAGTTATTCAGGGTTGATCTACGAGCAGTACTTC
D: .; J: TRBJ1-2; V: TRBV4-1; size: .; CDR3: CASSQDGGDYTF; DNA: TGCGCCAGCAGCCAAGATGGAGGGGACTACACCTTC
D: .; J: TRBJ1-1; V: TRBV6-5; size: .; CDR3: CASSYSLGREAFF; DNA: TGTGCCAGCAGTTACTCCTTGGGGCGTGAAGCTTTCTTT
D: .; J: TRBJ2-7; V: TRBV6-5; size: .; CDR3: CASSRRQTTEQYF; DNA: TGTGCCAGCTCCCGGAGGCAGACAACCGAGCAGTACTTC
D: TRBD1; J: TRBJ2-5; V: TRBV7-6; size: .; CDR3: CASSVSGQGATKTQYF; DNA: TGTGCCAGCAGCGTCTCAGGACAGGGGGCTACGAAGACCCAGTACTTC
D: .; J: TRBJ2-3; V: TRBV7-2; size: .; CDR3: CASSGNTDTQYF; DNA: TGTGCCAGCAGCGGCAACACAGATACGCAGTATTTT
D: .; J: TRBJ1-2; V: TRBV4-3; size: .; CDR3: CASSHPGGYGYTF; DNA: TGCGCCAGCAGCCATCCCGGGGGATATGGCTACACCTTC
D: TRBD2; J: TRBJ2-3; V: TRBV7-9; size: .; CDR3: CASRSRLAGTDTQYF; DNA: TGTGCCAGCAGGTCGAGACTAGCGGGTACAGATACGCAGTATTTT
D: .; J: TRBJ2-5; V: TRBV4-3; size: .; CDR3: CASSQDVGAGRETQYF; DNA: TGCGCCAGCAGCCAAGATGTTGGCGCGGGGCGAGAGACCCAGTACTTC
D: .; J: TRBJ2-3; V: TRBV4-1; size: .; CDR3: CASSQDFPPGSDTQYF; DNA: TGCGCCAGCAGCCAAGATTTCCCCCCCGGGTCAGATACGCAGTATTTT
D: .; J: TRBJ1-6; V: TRBV5-1; size: .; CDR3: CASSRSGDNSPLHF; DNA: TGCGCCAGCAGCCGTTCAGGGGATAATTCACCCCTCCACTTT
D: TRBD2; J: TRBJ2-5; V: TRBV19; size: .; CDR3: CASSIGRGGPGTQYF; DNA: TGTGCCAGTAGTATCGGACGGGGGGGCCCGGGGACCCAGTACTTC
D: TRBD2; J: TRBJ2-1; V: TRBV9; size: .; CDR3: CASSAMTSGGWNEQFF; DNA: TGTGCCAGCAGCGCTATGACTAGCGGGGGGTGGAATGAGCAGTTCTTC